The 5 T cell receptor beta chains below come from one sample, sequenced in a study of Ad26.COV2.S vaccination and SARS-CoV-2 variants. The sample's treatment: about 20 received Ad26.COV2.S at low or high dose, single or two shots; roughly five received placebo; per-sample allocation not given. Samples came from day 63 after the first vaccine or placebo injection. Assay used: immunoSEQ multiplex PCR; TCRdb lists only in-frame clones, some missing. The sample shows about 410,000 clones, around nine tenths of them seen only once. Specimen: peripheral blood, collected in a trial of Ad26.COV2.S vaccine versus placebo. The source is a person between 18 and 65 years old who received the Ad26.COV2.S COVID-19 vaccine or a placebo.

The chain employs TRBV13 and TRBJ1-1, with D unclear. The CDR3 spans 14 residues. Germline CDR1 is PRHDT and CDR2 is FYEKMQ (reference sequence). V lost 6 bases and J 5 bases, leaving 16 bases between the germline ends. Here the CDR3 DNA reads TGTGCCAGCAGGGCGGGTCTCGGAAGGACTGAAGCTTTCTTT. Protein sequence: CASRAGLGRTEAFF.

The rearrangement uses TRBV6-6 and TRBJ2-5, with D unresolved. This CDR3 contains 13 residues. CDR1 MNHNY and CDR2 SVGAGI come from the germline V gene (reference sequence). Trimming pared 4 bases from V and 3 bases from J, leaving 9 bases between. As DNA, the CDR3 is TGTGCCAGCAGTTTCTTAGAGAAAGAGACCCAGTACTTC. Its translation: CASSFLEKETQYF.

There are many counts of this clone. The chain combines TRBV15 with TRBJ1-1; perhaps TRBD1 as D (5 bases). V was cut by 0 bases and J by 10 bases, with 12 bases left in between. There are 13 residues in the CDR3. Per the germline V gene, CDR1 is LNHNV and CDR2 is YYDKDF (reference sequence). CDR3: CATSREGERGAFF. CDR3 DNA sequence: TGTGCCACCAGCAGAGAGGGGGAGAGGGGAGCTTTCTTT.

This rearrangement joins TRBV6-1 to TRBJ1-2; possibly TRBD1 for D (6 bases). Germline loops: CDR1 MNHNS, CDR2 SASEGT. The CDR3 has 12 residues. V dropped 11 bases and J dropped 8 bases, with 18 bases sitting between them. The CDR3: CAGGGGARGYTF. Here the CDR3 DNA reads TGTGCCGGAGGGGGAGGGGCCCGCGGCTACACCTTC.

CDR3 nucleotide sequence: TGTGCCAGCAGCTTAGTAAGGGACAGGGAGTACGAGCAGTACTTC. Protein sequence: CASSLVRDREYEQYF. The chain has TRBV11-2 and TRBJ2-7; the match to TRBD1 covers 9 bases. J was trimmed by 4 bases and V by 1 base; bases with no gene match: 5. CDR1 and CDR2 from the germline V gene are SGHAT and FQNNGV. This CDR3 comprises 15 residues. Full variable domain (remainder filled in from reference TRBV11-2 and TRBJ2-7): EAGVAQSPRYKIIEKRQSVAFWCNPISGHATLYWYQQILGQGPKLLIQFQNNGVVDDSQLPKDRFSAERLKGVDSTLKIQPAKLEDSAVYLCASSLVRDREYEQYFGPGTRLTVT.